The subject of this entry is one TCR beta chain. Its antigen is unknown. The donors, healthy Caucasians from Russia, were aged about 6 to 100. A second 7 to 11 cycle PCR used barcoded and J-beta primers. MiXCR, run by TCRdb on the 5' RACE reads, gives a single entry per CDR3 protein. The sample yields 700,000 to 800,000 distinct CDR3 sequences, 35% to 45% seen once. The entry originates in a study of blood T cells in healthy people across ages. Overall study findings and caveats: Naive T cell percentage showed a strong correlation with TCR beta diversity. A roughly linear fall in TCR beta diversity per million T cells was seen with increasing age.

The CDR3 is made up of 13 amino acids. V lost 6 bases to trimming and J lost 14 bases, with 19 bases between them. Looked up from germline, CDR1 is MDHEN and CDR2 is SYDVKM. The sequence was collected from a woman aged 55-70 years in good health. This chain uses TRBV28 with TRBJ1-4; D might be TRBD1 (6 bases). What was sequenced was blood. The CDR3 DNA is TGTGCCAGCAGGGGCCCGGGCGTTCAGGGGCTGTTTTTT. Its translation: CASRGPGVQGLFF.